Sequencing of this T cell receptor (beta chain) was carried out in a study of identical twins. A single record per CDR3 protein comes from TCRdb applying MiXCR to the 5' RACE reads. The sample has approximately 500,000 distinct CDR3 sequences, roughly 26% seen once. There are a few counts of this clonotype. Its target is unknown. The study, taken as a whole, reports: Possibly, invariant MAIT and iNKT cells partly confounded zero-insertion analyses. Out-of-frame TCR alpha sharing in monozygotic twins exceeded recombination model predictions.

The CDR3 spans 15 residues. Per the germline V gene, CDR1 is DFQATT and CDR2 is SNEGSKA (reference sequence). The V end lost 3 bases, the J end lost 4 bases, and 16 bases lay between the germline ends. This sample was also put to use in a study of T cells expressing NK-cell markers. That source reports: Once again these clonotypes came out on top in the CD3+CD56-NKG2C+ fraction of a few donors.

This clonotype was sampled from a woman aged 18 to 35 in good health. Sequencing input: CD4+ T cells sorted from blood. The J gene is TRBJ1-5, the V gene TRBV20-1; a possible D gene is TRBD1 (5 bases). This CDR3 is CSASVGTALNQPQHF. The CDR3, as DNA: TGCAGTGCTAGTGTTGGGACCGCTTTAAATCAGCCCCAGCATTTT.